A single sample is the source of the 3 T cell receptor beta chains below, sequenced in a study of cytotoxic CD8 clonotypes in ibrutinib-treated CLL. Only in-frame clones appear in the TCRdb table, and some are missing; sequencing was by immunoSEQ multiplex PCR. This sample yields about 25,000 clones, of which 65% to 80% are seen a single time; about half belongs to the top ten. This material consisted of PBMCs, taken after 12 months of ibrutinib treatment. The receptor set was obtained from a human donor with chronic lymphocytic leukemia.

The CDR3 nucleotides are TGTGCCAGCAGGACCGGGACAGGGAATCAGCCCCAGCATTTT. Protein product: CASRTGTGNQPQHF. V and J are TRBV27 and TRBJ1-5, with 9 bases identical to TRBD1. Germline trimming cut 6 bases from V and 4 bases from J; bases unmatched to any gene: 4. Germline values: CDR1 MNHEY, CDR2 SMNVEV (reference sequence). This CDR3 comprises 14 residues.

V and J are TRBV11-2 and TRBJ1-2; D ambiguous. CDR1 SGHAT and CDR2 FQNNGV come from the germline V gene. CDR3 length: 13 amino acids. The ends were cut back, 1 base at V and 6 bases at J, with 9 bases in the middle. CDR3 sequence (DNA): TGTGCCAGCAGCTTAGCAGAAGCTGATGGCTACACCTTC. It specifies CASSLAEADGYTF.

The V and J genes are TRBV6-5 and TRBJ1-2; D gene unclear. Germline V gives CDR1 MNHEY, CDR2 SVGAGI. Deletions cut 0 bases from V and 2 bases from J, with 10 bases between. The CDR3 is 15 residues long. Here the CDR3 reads CASSYSNRPNYGYTF. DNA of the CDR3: TGTGCCAGCAGTTACTCGAACCGACCCAACTATGGCTACACCTTC.